These T cell receptor beta chains were read from a single sample in a study of cytomegalovirus exposure and HLA in healthy donors. Libraries were prepared by immunoSEQ multiplex PCR; TCRdb keeps only in-frame clonotypes and omits some of them. Of around 150,000 clones detected, 75% appear once; the ten largest clones hold around 7.7%. Sequencing was done on a sample of PBMCs. All receptors derive from a woman between 35 and 50 years old in good health and CMV-seropositive. Each CDR3 is given with its conserved first and last residue. The D gene is left open where the match is weak. Only some rows state a clone size, as once, few, many or a class for expanded clones.

clone_size j_call d_call v_call cdr3_length cdr3_aa cdr3_nt
- TRBJ2-1 TRBD1 TRBV7-9 15 CASSSGTGIYNEQFF TGTGCCAGCAGCTCCGGGACAGGGATCTACAATGAGCAGTTCTTC
few TRBJ2-1 - TRBV13 15 CASSQTGDRPNEQFF TGTGCCAGCAGCCAAACAGGTGACCGGCCAAATGAGCAGTTCTTC
- TRBJ1-4 - TRBV7-2 15 CASSSGPGANEKLFF TGTGCCAGCAGCTCAGGACCGGGGGCTAATGAAAAACTGTTTTTT
- TRBJ2-2 - TRBV19 16 CASSIPGGQITGELFF TGTGCCAGTAGTATACCAGGTGGACAAATCACCGGGGAGCTGTTTTTT
- TRBJ2-1 - TRBV9 15 CASSANTNYHNEQFF TGTGCCAGCAGCGCAAATACTAATTATCACAATGAGCAGTTCTTC
- TRBJ2-7 - TRBV28 14 CATSTGRASYEQYF TGTGCCACTTCGACGGGCAGGGCCTCCTACGAGCAGTACTTC
- TRBJ2-1 TRBD2 TRBV9 16 CASSAPGLAGYNEQFF TGTGCCAGCAGCGCCCCGGGACTAGCGGGATACAATGAGCAGTTCTTC
- TRBJ1-4 - TRBV28 15 CASSLLTATNEKLFF TGTGCCAGCAGTTTATTGACAGCAACTAATGAAAAACTGTTTTTT
- TRBJ2-7 TRBD2 TRBV11-2 16 CASSLPSGRASGEQYF TGTGCCAGCAGCTTACCCAGCGGGAGGGCATCGGGGGAGCAGTACTTC
- TRBJ1-2 - TRBV7-8 14 CASSFSDTNYGYTF TGTGCCAGCAGCTTCTCAGACACAAACTATGGCTACACCTTC
few TRBJ1-5 - TRBV28 14 CASSTTTSNQPQHF TGTGCCAGCAGCACTACGACCTCAAATCAGCCCCAGCATTTT
- TRBJ2-7 TRBD2 TRBV28 15 CASSLSAGGVYEQYF TGTGCCAGCAGTTTATCAGCGGGAGGGGTTTACGAGCAGTACTTC
- TRBJ1-5 - TRBV7-8 13 CASSTLQGQPQHF TGTGCCAGCAGCACGCTACAGGGCCAGCCCCAGCATTTT
once TRBJ2-3 - TRBV7-3 16 CASSLRVRDRTDTQYF TGTGCCAGCAGCTTAAGGGTCAGGGATCGTACAGATACGCAGTATTTT
- TRBJ2-7 - TRBV15 16 CATSRGGPRGSYEQYF TGTGCCACCAGCAGAGGTGGCCCCAGGGGTTCCTACGAGCAGTACTTC
- TRBJ2-7 - TRBV7-3 13 CASTLVVAYEQYF TGTGCCAGCACTTTGGTGGTAGCCTACGAGCAGTACTTC
- TRBJ2-7 TRBD2 TRBV14 15 CASSPRLAGDDEQYF TGTGCCAGCAGCCCTCGGCTAGCGGGAGATGACGAGCAGTACTTC
- TRBJ1-1 - TRBV6-1 12 CASQRQFPEAFF TGTGCCAGTCAACGACAGTTCCCGGAAGCTTTCTTT
- TRBJ2-7 TRBD1 TRBV15 14 CATSTRTGWGEQYF TGTGCCACCAGCACCCGGACAGGTTGGGGCGAGCAGTACTTC
- TRBJ2-5 - TRBV7-2 14 CASSSAGKKETQYF TGTGCCAGCAGCTCCGCGGGGAAAAAAGAGACCCAGTACTTC
- TRBJ1-1 TRBD1 TRBV7-3 12 CASSLDRGPAFF TGTGCCAGCAGCCTAGACAGGGGCCCAGCTTTCTTT
- TRBJ1-2 - TRBV2 13 CASSPAGFYGYTF TGTGCCAGCAGCCCCGCGGGTTTCTATGGCTACACCTTC
few TRBJ2-1 TRBD1 TRBV7-9 14 CASSLDRGYNEQFF TGTGCCAGCAGCTTAGACAGGGGATACAATGAGCAGTTCTTC
- TRBJ2-2 - TRBV11-3 11 CASRSNGELFF TGTGCCAGCAGGAGTAACGGGGAGCTGTTTTTT
- TRBJ1-1 - TRBV29-1 15 CSVEVRRGTGTEAFF TGCAGCGTTGAAGTGCGAAGGGGAACGGGCACTGAAGCTTTCTTT
- TRBJ2-3 TRBD1 TRBV28 14 CASTQGASTDTQYF TGTGCCAGTACACAGGGGGCGAGCACAGATACGCAGTATTTT
- TRBJ2-5 TRBD2 TRBV7-3 15 CASSLSTSSGETQYF TGTGCCAGCAGCTTGTCGACTAGCTCAGGGGAGACCCAGTACTTC
- TRBJ2-7 TRBD1 TRBV19 16 CASSTDGQGGNYEQYF TGTGCCAGTAGTACTGACGGACAGGGTGGTAACTACGAGCAGTACTTC
- TRBJ2-7 - TRBV5-1 14 CASSLTPGSYEQYF TGCGCCAGCAGCTTGACCCCGGGGTCCTACGAGCAGTACTTC
- TRBJ1-2 - TRBV2 13 CASSEEANYGYTF TGTGCCAGCAGTGAGGAGGCTAACTATGGCTACACCTTC
- TRBJ2-7 TRBD2 TRBV25-1 17 CASSPFLRAGGPVEQYF TGTGCCAGCAGCCCCTTTCTCCGAGCGGGAGGGCCCGTGGAGCAGTACTTC
few TRBJ2-1 TRBD2 TRBV5-1 14 CASSRLAGNNEQFF TGCGCCAGCAGTCGACTAGCGGGGAATAATGAGCAGTTCTTC
- TRBJ2-7 TRBD1 TRBV7-9 14 CASSPGTEIYEQYF TGTGCCAGCAGCCCCGGGACAGAAATCTACGAGCAGTACTTC
- TRBJ2-7 - TRBV4-1 14 CASSQDRDSYEQYF TGCGCCAGCAGCCAAGACAGGGACTCCTACGAGCAGTACTTC
- TRBJ2-7 TRBD1 TRBV5-4 16 CASSPGGGKSPHEQYF TGTGCCAGCAGCCCAGGGGGCGGGAAGTCTCCCCACGAGCAGTACTTC
- TRBJ2-1 TRBD2 TRBV11-2 15 CASSLAPVAGEEQFF TGTGCCAGCAGCCTCGCACCCGTAGCGGGAGAAGAGCAGTTCTTC
- TRBJ1-3 - TRBV10-3 18 CAISESPRSGQSGNTIYF TGTGCCATCAGTGAGTCCCCGAGATCAGGGCAGTCTGGAAACACCATATATTTT
- TRBJ1-3 TRBD1 TRBV5-1 18 CASSSTPGQGFSGNTIYF TGCGCCAGCAGCTCTACCCCGGGACAGGGGTTCTCTGGAAACACCATATATTTT
- TRBJ2-6 - TRBV7-9 17 CASSRAVLGSGANVLTF TGTGCCAGCAGCCGAGCGGTTTTAGGGTCCGGGGCCAACGTCCTGACTTTC
- TRBJ2-7 TRBD1 TRBV4-2 16 CASSQERQGGSYEQYF TGTGCCAGCAGCCAGGAAAGACAGGGGGGGTCCTACGAGCAGTACTTC
- TRBJ2-1 TRBD1 TRBV28 13 CASSLHRDRVRFF TGTGCCAGCAGTTTACACCGGGACAGGGTACGGTTCTTC